What follows describes a single TCR beta chain. Its antigen is not identified. This record comes from a study of chemoradiotherapy in HPV16-positive cancers. Whole-study results and caveats: Functional assays defining HPV-specific T cells used only a couple of HPV16-positive patients. During treatment, candidate HPV-specific clones and E7-related motifs expanded in tumor.

The CDR3 has 14 amino acids. Germline CDR1 is MDHEN and CDR2 is SYDVKM. V lost 1 base and J lost 7, with 8 bases in between. Profiling relied on immunoSEQ multiplex PCR, and the TCRdb table lists in-frame clones only, not all of them. Here the sample spans roughly 16,000 clones, approximately 79% being singletons. The V call is TRBV28, the J call TRBJ1-6; D call uncertain. This sequence was found in a human donor with HPV-associated anogenital cancer. Specimen collection occurred from a patient who underwent chemoradiotherapy. The CDR3 protein is CASSLYYGNSPLHF. For the CDR3, the DNA is TGTGCCAGCAGTTTATATTACGGCAATTCACCCCTCCACTTT.